This T cell receptor (beta chain) was observed in a study of vaccination and CD4 T cells after COVID-19. Across the whole study: Convalescent donors: six male, four female; seven Caucasian, two Asian, one multiracial, two Hispanic. Once diagnosed, patients had post-COVID samples drawn a median 101 days later (range 35 to 161).

The Oncomine TCR Beta short-read assay was applied to DNA of cultured CD4+ T cells. A single record per CDR3 protein comes from TCRdb applying MiXCR to the PCR reads. In the table there are a few thousand distinct CDR3 sequences, about two fifths of which are singletons. Study-level results: Convalescent patients' clones that were vaccine-specific were spike mono-reactive in 304 of 307 cases.

Concerning this clonotype: Its antigen is still unknown.

The CDR3 runs to 14 residues. Trimming cost V 2 bases and J 6 bases, with 11 bases left between them. From germline, CDR1 is SGHTA and CDR2 FQGNSA. Specified treatment: roughly 10-day PBMC culture with coronavirus spike peptide pools or control peptides (ViraFEST assay). One should note that the unexposed donor's CD4+ T cells were collected before the COVID-19 pandemic (2011-2018). Negative selection yielded CD4+ T cells from day-10 cultures. Sequenced material: CD4+ T cells from blood, cultured in vitro. This TCR came from a human donor in good health. V is TRBV7-2 and J is TRBJ2-1; tentatively, D is TRBD1 (5 bases). In nucleotides, the CDR3 is TGTGCCAGCAGCTTAAGGAGACAGCTCAATGAGCAGTTCTTC. Translated, it gives CASSLRRQLNEQFF. The whole variable domain, remainder taken from reference TRBV7-2 and TRBJ2-1, is GAGVSQSPSNKVTEKGKDVELRCDPISGHTALYWYRQSLGQGLEFLIYFQGNSAPDKSGLPSDRFSAERTGGSVSTLTIQRTQQEDSAVYLCASSLRRQLNEQFFGPGTRLTVL.